This T cell receptor beta chain was obtained from a study of vaccination and CD4 T cells after COVID-19. On this clonotype itself: What it recognizes is unknown.

Stated treatment: roughly 11-day PBMC culture with coronavirus spike peptide pools or control peptides (ViraFEST assay). In the ViraFEST assay, peptide-pool expansion preceded TCR sequencing of expanded clonotypes. Peptide pools at 10 ug/ml and IL-2 at around 10 IU/ml were added to cultures of two million PBMCs per well. Negative selection separated CD4+ T cells from approximately nine-day cultures. CD4+ T cells that had been cultured provided DNA sequenced with the Oncomine TCR Beta short-read assay. Genomic DNA from cultured CD4+ T cells was extracted. TCRdb ran MiXCR on the PCR reads and lists one entry per CDR3 protein. The sample contains 15,000 to 20,000 distinct CDR3 sequences, roughly 49% of which appear only once. The origin of this receptor is a human donor who had recovered from COVID-19. Material for sequencing was CD4+ T cells from blood, cultured in vitro.

CDR3 bases: TGTGCCTGGACGGTAATGAACACTGAAGCTTTCTTT. Protein product: CAWTVMNTEAFF. The chain uses TRBV30 and TRBJ1-1; the D is unclear. Trimming took off 4 bases at V and 0 bases at J, with 6 bases between the two ends. Germline assignment: CDR1 GTSNPN and CDR2 SVGIG (reference sequence). This CDR3 is built from 12 residues.